These 5 T cell receptor beta chains were sequenced from one sample in a study of blood T cell repertoires in COVID-19. Profiling relied on immunoSEQ multiplex PCR, and the TCRdb table lists in-frame clones only, not all of them. The table has approximately 170,000 clones, 85% to 90% seen once. Sequencing input: peripheral blood. The source of these receptors is a man aged 18 to 29 with active or convalescent COVID-19.

The CDR3: CASTPWVTPGRPNEKLFF. The CDR3, as DNA: TGCGCCAGCACCCCGTGGGTGACACCCGGTAGGCCTAATGAAAAACTGTTTTTT. The V gene is TRBV10-1, the J gene TRBJ1-4; D uncertain. V lost 7 bases and J 3 bases, leaving 24 bases between the germline ends. This CDR3 has 18 amino acids. Germline V CDR1 and CDR2: WNHNN, SYGVQD (reference sequence).

This clone was seen once. The CDR3 spells CASSPGGGFAEPQHF. The CDR3 nucleotides read TGTGCCAGCAGCCCCGGGGGTGGGTTTGCGGAGCCCCAGCATTTT. The rearrangement uses TRBV9 and TRBJ1-5, with D possibly being TRBD1 (5 bases). Trimming removed 4 bases from V and 8 bases from J, with 19 bases in between. The CDR3 sequence is 15 residues long. Germline V gene lookup returns CDR1 SGDLS and CDR2 YYNGEE.

This clone has a single count. The chain has TRBV18 and TRBJ1-1; no clear D. Germline assignment: CDR1 KGHSH and CDR2 LQKENI. The CDR3 has 13 residues. The V end lost 10 bases, the J end lost 0 bases, and 12 bases lay between the germline ends. CDR3 in amino acids: CATAGQMNTEAFF. For the CDR3, the DNA is TGTGCCACCGCGGGTCAGATGAACACTGAAGCTTTCTTT.

This clone was counted a single time. This chain joins TRBV27 and TRBJ2-1; 10 bases are shared with TRBD2. J lost 4 bases, V lost 5 bases, and 8 bases had no gene match. This CDR3 is built from 16 residues. Germline V CDR1 and CDR2: MNHEY, SMNVEV (reference sequence). The CDR3 DNA reads as TGTGCCAGCAGTCCCTGGACTAGCGGCCGATACAATGAGCAGTTCTTC. Translation gives CASSPWTSGRYNEQFF.

This chain connects TRBV19 to TRBJ2-1, with 9 bases that match TRBD2. The J segment lost 6 bases and the V segment lost 5 bases, leaving 8 bases of the junction unmatched. Germline CDR1 LNHDA, CDR2 SQIVND (reference sequence). This CDR3 contains 15 residues. The CDR3 region is CASSPTSGMGNEQFF. The CDR3 nucleotides read TGTGCCAGTAGTCCGACTAGCGGAATGGGCAATGAGCAGTTCTTC. The full variable domain, with the rest looked up from reference TRBV19 and TRBJ2-1, is DGGITQSPKYLFRKEGQNVTLSCEQNLNHDAMYWYRQDPGQGLRLIYYSQIVNDFQKGDIAEGYSVSREKKESFPLTVTSAQKNPTAFYLCASSPTSGMGNEQFFGPGTRLTVL.